These T cell receptor beta chains were read from a single sample in a study of T-cell memory formation after mild COVID-19. MiXCR, applied by TCRdb to the 5' RACE reads, yields one record per CDR3 protein. Of 350,000 to 500,000 distinct CDR3 sequences listed, under 20% are singletons. Sequenced input: PBMCs or a T cell subset sorted from them (not recorded which). These receptors were obtained from a man between 18 and 29 years old who had mild COVID-19 (a few samples of this study predate the infection). Cell type and time point are not known. Each CDR3 is given with its conserved first and last residue. A D gene is named only where the DNA matches it firmly. Clone size, where shown, is once, few, many, or a class for clones that have expanded.

CDR3aa: CASSGNTVDTQYF; CDR3nt: TGTGCCAGCAGCGGAAACACCGTAGATACGCAGTATTTT; d_gene: .; v_gene: TRBV9; abundance: .; j_gene: TRBJ2-3
CDR3aa: CASSQVFHTQYF; CDR3nt: TGTGCCAGCAGCCAAGTTTTTCATACGCAGTATTTT; d_gene: .; v_gene: TRBV14; abundance: once; j_gene: TRBJ2-3
CDR3aa: CASSSRLGTGATGELFF; CDR3nt: TGCGCCAGCAGCTCGAGGCTCGGGACAGGGGCCACCGGGGAGCTGTTTTTT; d_gene: TRBD1; v_gene: TRBV5-1; abundance: many; j_gene: TRBJ2-2
CDR3aa: CATSFWAGELFF; CDR3nt: TGTGCCACCAGCTTCTGGGCCGGGGAGCTGTTTTTT; d_gene: .; v_gene: TRBV15; abundance: many; j_gene: TRBJ2-2
CDR3aa: CASSLAGEPYEQYF; CDR3nt: TGCGCCAGCAGCTTGGCCGGGGAGCCCTACGAGCAGTACTTC; d_gene: .; v_gene: TRBV5-1; abundance: .; j_gene: TRBJ2-7
CDR3aa: CASSFRGGMGYTF; CDR3nt: TGTGCCAGCAGTTTCAGGGGAGGTATGGGCTACACCTTC; d_gene: .; v_gene: TRBV12-3/TRBV12-4; abundance: few; j_gene: TRBJ1-2
CDR3aa: CASSAGTHQETQYF; CDR3nt: TGTGCCAGCAGCGCCGGGACGCATCAAGAGACCCAGTACTTC; d_gene: .; v_gene: TRBV3-1; abundance: many; j_gene: TRBJ2-5
CDR3aa: CASSIQWNEQFF; CDR3nt: TGCGCCAGCAGCATCCAATGGAATGAGCAGTTCTTC; d_gene: .; v_gene: TRBV5-1; abundance: .; j_gene: TRBJ2-1
CDR3aa: CASSPQPGHGLGALHF; CDR3nt: TGCGCCAGCAGCCCCCAACCGGGACACGGGCTTGGGGCCCTCCACTTT; d_gene: .; v_gene: TRBV5-1; abundance: .; j_gene: TRBJ1-6
CDR3aa: CASSLNRGPSMDEQFF; CDR3nt: TGTGCCAGCAGCCTAAATCGGGGACCCTCCATGGATGAGCAGTTCTTC; d_gene: .; v_gene: TRBV7-3; abundance: .; j_gene: TRBJ2-1
CDR3aa: CASSRTGTGIGYTF; CDR3nt: TGCGCCAGCAGTCGAACCGGGACAGGAATCGGCTACACCTTC; d_gene: TRBD1; v_gene: TRBV4-1; abundance: .; j_gene: TRBJ1-2
CDR3aa: CASRQGIAGSNQPQHF; CDR3nt: TGTGCCAGCAGGCAAGGAATCGCGGGGAGCAATCAGCCCCAGCATTTT; d_gene: .; v_gene: TRBV28; abundance: .; j_gene: TRBJ1-5
CDR3aa: CSARAWGTAREETQYF; CDR3nt: TGCAGTGCTAGGGCGTGGGGAACCGCAAGGGAAGAGACCCAGTACTTC; d_gene: .; v_gene: TRBV20-1; abundance: few; j_gene: TRBJ2-5
CDR3aa: CSARGTHTIYF; CDR3nt: TGCAGTGCTAGGGGAACGCACACCATATATTTT; d_gene: .; v_gene: TRBV20-1; abundance: many; j_gene: TRBJ1-3
CDR3aa: CASSLVAGTYNEQFF; CDR3nt: TGTGCCAGCAGCTTAGTAGCGGGGACCTACAATGAGCAGTTCTTC; d_gene: TRBD2; v_gene: TRBV7-2; abundance: many; j_gene: TRBJ2-1
CDR3aa: CASSLEGQMNTEAFF; CDR3nt: TGTGCCAGCAGCCTAGAGGGACAGATGAACACTGAAGCTTTCTTT; d_gene: TRBD1; v_gene: TRBV4-2; abundance: few; j_gene: TRBJ1-1
CDR3aa: CASSLGAGDNEQFF; CDR3nt: TGTGCCAGCAGCTTAGGGGCAGGGGACAATGAGCAGTTCTTC; d_gene: .; v_gene: TRBV7-2; abundance: .; j_gene: TRBJ2-1
CDR3aa: CASSEYRTRDIQYF; CDR3nt: TGCGCCAGCAGTGAGTACCGGACTAGAGACATTCAGTACTTC; d_gene: TRBD2; v_gene: TRBV10-2; abundance: few; j_gene: TRBJ2-4
CDR3aa: CASSLVANYEQYF; CDR3nt: TGTGCCAGCAGCTTAGTGGCAAACTACGAGCAGTACTTC; d_gene: .; v_gene: TRBV7-2; abundance: few; j_gene: TRBJ2-7
CDR3aa: CASNSGTSGGASYNEQFF; CDR3nt: TGTGCCAGCAACAGCGGGACCAGCGGGGGGGCGTCCTACAATGAGCAGTTCTTC; d_gene: TRBD2; v_gene: TRBV12-3/TRBV12-4; abundance: .; j_gene: TRBJ2-1
CDR3aa: CASSLTPGTGNTGELFF; CDR3nt: TGCGCCAGCAGCTTGACCCCCGGGACAGGGAACACCGGGGAGCTGTTTTTT; d_gene: TRBD1; v_gene: TRBV5-1; abundance: .; j_gene: TRBJ2-2
CDR3aa: CASSLNRGGGGTQYF; CDR3nt: TGTGCCAGCAGCTTAAATCGCGGGGGAGGGGGTACGCAGTATTTT; d_gene: .; v_gene: TRBV7-8; abundance: .; j_gene: TRBJ2-3
CDR3aa: CASTRRSLAGFPDTQYF; CDR3nt: TGTGCCAGCACCAGAAGGTCTCTAGCGGGGTTCCCAGATACGCAGTATTTT; d_gene: TRBD2; v_gene: TRBV2; abundance: once; j_gene: TRBJ2-3
CDR3aa: CASSLAPVGAYGYTF; CDR3nt: TGCGCCAGCAGCTTGGCCCCTGTAGGAGCCTATGGCTACACCTTC; d_gene: .; v_gene: TRBV5-1; abundance: few; j_gene: TRBJ1-2
CDR3aa: CSANGGSTDTQYF; CDR3nt: TGCAGTGCCAACGGTGGAAGCACAGATACGCAGTATTTT; d_gene: .; v_gene: TRBV20-1; abundance: few; j_gene: TRBJ2-3
CDR3aa: CASSLGLAGDSYNEQFF; CDR3nt: TGTGCCAGCAGCCTCGGACTAGCGGGGGATTCCTACAATGAGCAGTTCTTC; d_gene: TRBD2; v_gene: TRBV7-3; abundance: many; j_gene: TRBJ2-1
CDR3aa: CATSSLTVGEQYF; CDR3nt: TGTGCCACCAGCAGTCTAACAGTGGGCGAGCAGTACTTC; d_gene: .; v_gene: TRBV15; abundance: few; j_gene: TRBJ2-7
CDR3aa: CASSLEGQASTDTQYF; CDR3nt: TGCGCCAGCAGCTTGGAGGGTCAGGCTAGCACAGATACGCAGTATTTT; d_gene: .; v_gene: TRBV5-1; abundance: few; j_gene: TRBJ2-3
CDR3aa: CASSPQASNYGYTF; CDR3nt: TGTGCCAGCAGCCCACAGGCGTCTAACTATGGCTACACCTTC; d_gene: .; v_gene: TRBV7-2; abundance: .; j_gene: TRBJ1-2
CDR3aa: CASSERQGLNTEAFF; CDR3nt: TGCGCCAGCAGCGAGAGACAGGGGCTCAACACTGAAGCTTTCTTT; d_gene: TRBD1; v_gene: TRBV5-1; abundance: .; j_gene: TRBJ1-1
CDR3aa: CANSLGQGVDTQYF; CDR3nt: TGCGCCAACAGCTTGGGACAGGGGGTCGATACGCAGTATTTT; d_gene: TRBD1; v_gene: TRBV5-1; abundance: .; j_gene: TRBJ2-3